The 6 T cell receptor beta chains below all came from one sample that was sequenced in a study of blood T cell repertoires in COVID-19. Sequenced by immunoSEQ multiplex PCR; TCRdb stores in-frame clones only, minus some. The table shows around 140,000 clones, with roughly nine tenths occurring only once. Sequencing input: PBMCs or T cells enriched from blood (not recorded which). The source is a woman in her thirties or forties who had been exposed to COVID-19.

The chain joins TRBV19 to TRBJ1-5; TRBD1 matches 7 bases. From germline, CDR1 is LNHDA and CDR2 SQIVND (reference sequence). The trim removed 5 bases at V and 4 bases at J, leaving 2 bases unmatched. This CDR3 region has 13 residues. The CDR3 coding sequence is TGTGCCAGTAGTCCACAGGGGAATCAGCCCCAGCATTTT. This sequence encodes CASSPQGNQPQHF.

J is TRBJ1-5 and V is TRBV28; a possible D gene is TRBD1 (6 bases). CDR3 size: 14 residues. Trimming pared 5 bases from V and 2 bases from J, leaving 10 bases between. CDR1 is MDHEN, CDR2 SYDVKM, per germline. CDR3 DNA: TGTGCCAGCAGTCCCCGACAGGGCAATCAGCCCCAGCATTTT. Translating it yields CASSPRQGNQPQHF.

J is TRBJ1-5 and V is TRBV7-8; 8 nucleotides agree with TRBD1. The V gene end was trimmed by 5 bases and the J gene end by 4 bases; junction bases not matched to a gene: 4. The CDR3 length is 14 residues. The germline V gene encodes CDR1 SGHVS and CDR2 FQNEAQ. The CDR3 DNA follows: TGTGCCAGCAGCCCTCGGACAGGGAATCAGCCCCAGCATTTT. Its translation: CASSPRTGNQPQHF.

J is TRBJ2-5 and V is TRBV10-3, with D maybe TRBD2 (6 bases). V was shortened by 4 bases and J by 3 bases, with 12 bases between the two germline ends. The CDR3 contains 14 residues. CDR1 and CDR2 (germline): ENHRY, SYGVKD. CDR3 region: CAISAEGGKETQYF. The CDR3 coding sequence is TGTGCCATCAGTGCCGAGGGAGGAAAAGAGACCCAGTACTTC.

About this clone itself: Other DNA sequences in this sample translate to the same CDR3. The rearrangement uses TRBV9 and TRBJ1-1; TRBD1 matches at 7 bases. The CDR3 spans 14 residues. Germline trimming cut 2 bases from V and 3 bases from J; bases unmatched to any gene: 4. The V gene's germline CDR1 is SGDLS and CDR2 YYNGEE. CDR3 sequence (DNA): TGTGCCAGCAGCGTCCGGACAGGCGACACTGAAGCTTTCTTT. The encoded protein is CASSVRTGDTEAFF.

This chain uses TRBV7-9 with TRBJ2-3, with D possibly TRBD2 on 6 matching bases. The CDR3 totals 13 residues. Trimming cost V 5 bases and J 4 bases, with 10 bases left between them. The V gene's germline CDR1 is SEHNR and CDR2 FQNEAQ (reference sequence). CDR3 residues: CASSDGTSDTQYF. The CDR3 coding sequence is TGTGCCAGCAGCGACGGGACTTCAGATACGCAGTATTTT.